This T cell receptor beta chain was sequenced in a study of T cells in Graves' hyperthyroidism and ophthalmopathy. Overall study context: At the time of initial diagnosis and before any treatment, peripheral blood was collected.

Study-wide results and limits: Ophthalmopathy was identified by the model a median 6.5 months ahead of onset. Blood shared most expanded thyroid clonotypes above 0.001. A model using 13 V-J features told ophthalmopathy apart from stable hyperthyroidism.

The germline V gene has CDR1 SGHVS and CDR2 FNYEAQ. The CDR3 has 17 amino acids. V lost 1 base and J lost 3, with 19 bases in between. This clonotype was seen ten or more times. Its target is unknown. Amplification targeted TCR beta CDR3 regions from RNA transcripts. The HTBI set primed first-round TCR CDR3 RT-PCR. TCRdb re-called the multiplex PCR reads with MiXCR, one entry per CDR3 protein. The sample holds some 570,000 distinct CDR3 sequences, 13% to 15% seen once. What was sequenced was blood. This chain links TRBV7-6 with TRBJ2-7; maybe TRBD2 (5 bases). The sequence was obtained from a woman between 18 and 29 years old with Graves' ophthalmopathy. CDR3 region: CASSLDQSSRTYYEQYF. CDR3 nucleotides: TGTGCCAGCAGCTTAGATCAGTCTAGCCGAACCTACTACGAGCAGTACTTC.